This entry is about one T cell receptor (beta chain). Per the original methods: Quantification of nucleated cells was approximated via reference gene primer amplification. Profiling relied on immunoSEQ multiplex PCR, and the TCRdb table lists in-frame clones only, not all of them. V, J and clone size are those of that table, while D and trimming were read from the DNA. The data hold around 160,000 clones, with roughly 80% observed a single time. The sample comes from a study of blood T cell repertoires in COVID-19. Study details: Samples came from the United States, Italy and Spain, spanning acute and convalescent COVID-19. PBMCs, B-cell-depleted T cells, or T cells were the source of the cDNA or gDNA that made up the material.

The CDR3 extends over 14 amino acids. The germline V and J ends were trimmed by 3 bases and 4 bases, with 11 bases remaining between them. CDR1 is KGHDR, CDR2 SFDVKD, per germline. The sequence was collected from a woman in her forties with active or convalescent COVID-19. The V call is TRBV24-1, the J call TRBJ1-2; D perhaps matches TRBD1 (5 bases). Sequenced: peripheral blood. CDR3: CATSDRGRGYGYTF. The CDR3 nucleotides are TGTGCCACCAGTGATAGGGGTAGGGGCTATGGCTACACCTTC.